This T cell receptor (beta chain) was captured by sequencing in a study of cytomegalovirus exposure and HLA in healthy donors. Germline CDR1 SGHDT, CDR2 YYEEEE. J gave up 4 bases and V 0 bases, and 5 bases lay outside the gene matches. The CDR3 runs 15 residues. Primers for the PCR totalled 60 Vbeta and 13 Jbeta. Profiling relied on immunoSEQ multiplex PCR, and the TCRdb table lists in-frame clones only, not all of them. Here the sample table reports tens of thousands of clones. As to this clone: Its antigen is unknown.

Whole-study results and caveats: Confirmation in vitro established that a few CMV-associated chains were specific for CMV antigens. Accurate prediction of HLA-A and HLA-B alleles (for most subjects) was reportedly achieved from TCR beta sequences. HLA alleles showed associations with 15,000 to 20,000 TCR beta sequences in a later analysis, at a 0.05 false discovery rate.

The TCR sequence derives from a woman in her twenties or thirties in good health and CMV-seronegative. This chain uses TRBV5-6 with TRBJ2-3, with 7 bases identical to TRBD2. The sample taken for sequencing was PBMCs. CDR3 residues: CASSLGAGSADTQYF. The CDR3, as DNA: TGTGCCAGCAGCTTGGGAGCGGGGTCAGCAGATACGCAGTATTTT.